The 32 T cell receptor beta chains given below trace back to one sample, sequenced in a study of cytomegalovirus exposure and HLA in healthy donors. The primer mix had 60 Vbeta and 13 Jbeta primers. Libraries were prepared by immunoSEQ multiplex PCR; TCRdb keeps only in-frame clonotypes and omits some of them. The sample lists about 160,000 clones; approximately 81% were seen once. Sequenced input: PBMCs. The receptors derive from a man younger than 30 in good health and CMV-seronegative.

The rearrangement uses TRBV2 and TRBJ1-2; D call uncertain. The CDR3 covers 14 residues. The germline gives CDR1 SNHLY, CDR2 FYNNEI. Trimming pared 4 bases from V and 5 bases from J, leaving 14 bases between. The CDR3 reads CASSAEGAKYGYTF. CDR3 DNA sequence: TGTGCCAGCAGTGCCGAGGGCGCAAAGTATGGCTACACCTTC.

This clone was counted only a few times. The chain links TRBV19 to TRBJ1-5; no reliable D call. CDR1 is LNHDA, CDR2 SQIVND, per germline (reference sequence). The CDR3 has 12 residues. Between the trimmed V and J ends, which lost 6 bases and 0 bases, there was a span of 3 bases. This CDR3 reads CASSNSNQPQHF. For the CDR3, the DNA is TGTGCCAGTAGCAATAGCAATCAGCCCCAGCATTTT.

This CDR3 is CASSDSWGSYNEQFF. CDR3 in DNA: TGTGCCAGCAGCGACAGTTGGGGCTCCTACAATGAGCAGTTCTTC. The J gene is TRBJ2-1, the V gene TRBV7-2, with D tentatively TRBD1 (5 bases). This CDR3 is built from 15 residues. Trimming cost V 5 bases and J 0 bases, with 11 bases left between them. Germline V CDR1 and CDR2: SGHTA, FQGNSA. The variable domain in full, completed from reference TRBV7-2 and TRBJ2-1, reads GAGVSQSPSNKVTEKGKDVELRCDPISGHTALYWYRQSLGQGLEFLIYFQGNSAPDKSGLPSDRFSAERTGGSVSTLTIQRTQQEDSAVYLCASSDSWGSYNEQFFGPGTRLTVL.

A single count supports this clone. V gene TRBV18 combines with J gene TRBJ2-2, with D uncertain. CDR1 is KGHSH and CDR2 is LQKENI in the germline V gene. The CDR3 has 14 amino acids. V lost 1 base to trimming and J lost 2 bases, with 5 bases between them. Here the CDR3 DNA reads TGTGCCAGCTCACCACTATCCAACACCGGGGAGCTGTTTTTT. This translates into CASSPLSNTGELFF.

The rearrangement links TRBV7-2 to TRBJ1-4, with D possibly TRBD1 on 6 matching bases. Germline assignment: CDR1 SGHTA and CDR2 FQGNSA. The V end lost 5 bases, the J end lost 0 bases, and 19 bases lay between the germline ends. The CDR3 contains 18 residues. This chain's CDR3 is CASSPGAGTFATNEKLFF. The DNA of the CDR3 is TGTGCCAGCAGCCCCGGTGCCGGGACATTTGCAACTAATGAAAAACTGTTTTTT. The whole variable domain, remainder taken from reference TRBV7-2 and TRBJ1-4, is GAGVSQSPSNKVTEKGKDVELRCDPISGHTALYWYRQSLGQGLEFLIYFQGNSAPDKSGLPSDRFSAERTGGSVSTLTIQRTQQEDSAVYLCASSPGAGTFATNEKLFFGSGTQLSVL.

This rearrangement joins TRBV6-4 to TRBJ2-2; possibly TRBD1 for D (5 bases). Germline CDR1 reads MRHNA; CDR2 reads SNTAGT. The CDR3 extends over 14 amino acids. Trimming cost V 2 bases and J 1 base, with 5 bases left between them. The CDR3 here is CASSDGQNTGELFF. The DNA of the CDR3 is TGTGCCAGCAGTGACGGACAGAACACCGGGGAGCTGTTTTTT.

The chain has TRBV9 and TRBJ1-6; no clear D gene. Per germline, CDR1 SGDLS and CDR2 YYNGEE. Trimming pared 4 bases from V and 9 bases from J, leaving 14 bases between. The CDR3 length is 14 residues. DNA of the CDR3: TGTGCCAGCAGCAGAAGGGTCGAGGGTTCACCCCTCCACTTT. It encodes CASSRRVEGSPLHF.

V gene TRBV2 combines with J gene TRBJ1-5, with D possibly matching TRBD1 (6 bases). This CDR3 is 16 amino acids long. CDR1 SNHLY and CDR2 FYNNEI come from the germline V gene. Trimming removed 5 bases at V and 0 bases at J, with 14 bases between. The CDR3 loop reads CASSPTGRGSNQPQHF. CDR3 sequence (DNA): TGTGCCAGCAGTCCTACAGGCAGGGGTAGCAATCAGCCCCAGCATTTT.

In this sample, this clone turned up once. Other nucleotide sequences from this sample produce the same CDR3. The gene calls are TRBV18 and TRBJ1-5; maybe TRBD1 (6 bases). Trimming stripped 2 bases from V and 2 bases from J, with 7 bases between. Germline values: CDR1 KGHSH, CDR2 LQKENI. The CDR3 extends over 14 amino acids. Here the CDR3 DNA reads TGTGCCAGCTCACCATCAGGGGGCAATCAGCCCCAGCATTTT. Protein sequence: CASSPSGGNQPQHF.

V and J are TRBV5-6 and TRBJ2-7; 14 nucleotides align to TRBD2. CDR1 and CDR2 from the germline V gene are SGHDT and YYEEEE. The CDR3 sequence is 15 residues long. With V trimmed by 2 bases and J by 4 bases, 2 bases remained unmatched. The CDR3 sequence: CASSFRLAGGYEQYF. The DNA of the CDR3 is TGTGCCAGCAGCTTCCGACTAGCGGGAGGGTACGAGCAGTACTTC.

V is TRBV28 and J is TRBJ2-7, with 9 bases lining up with TRBD2. The ends lost 5 bases at V and 3 bases at J; junction bases unmatched: 17. Looked up from germline, CDR1 is MDHEN and CDR2 is SYDVKM. The CDR3 runs 18 residues. The CDR3 protein is CASSPANGGRATGYEQYF. The CDR3 DNA reads as TGTGCCAGCAGTCCCGCGAATGGCGGGAGGGCTACAGGCTACGAGCAGTACTTC.

V is TRBV27 and J is TRBJ2-7, with D possibly matching TRBD2 (6 bases). The V end lost 4 bases, the J end lost 4 bases, and 11 bases lay between the germline ends. Germline CDR1 and CDR2: MNHEY and SMNVEV (reference sequence). This CDR3 is built from 13 residues. The CDR3 sequence is CASSSGEVYEQYF. The CDR3 DNA sequence: TGTGCCAGCAGTTCGGGGGAGGTTTACGAGCAGTACTTC.

The count of this clone is one. The chain combines TRBV6-5 with TRBJ2-3, with a weak D call TRBD1 (5 bases). CDR3 length equals 15 residues. Germline V CDR1 and CDR2: MNHEY, SVGAGI. Trimming cost V 2 bases and J 4 bases, with 13 bases left between them. CDR3 protein: CASSYDPTGPDTQYF. CDR3 DNA sequence: TGTGCCAGCAGTTACGACCCCACAGGACCAGATACGCAGTATTTT.

The CDR3 reads CASSPQELSTEAFF. CDR3 DNA sequence: TGTGCCAGCAGTCCACAGGAGCTCTCCACTGAAGCTTTCTTT. The V call is TRBV28, the J call TRBJ1-1; D possibly corresponds to TRBD1 (5 bases). Germline V CDR1 and CDR2: MDHEN, SYDVKM. V lost 5 bases, J lost 4 bases, and 14 bases lay in between. There are 14 residues in the CDR3.

The chain combines TRBV28 with TRBJ2-2, with 9 nucleotides matching TRBD1. This CDR3 has 15 amino acids. The V gene's germline CDR1 is MDHEN and CDR2 SYDVKM. V lost 2 bases and J lost 6; bases outside the gene matches: 4. CDR3 residues: CASSLLTGGAGELFF. The CDR3 coding sequence is TGTGCCAGCAGTTTACTCACAGGGGGCGCCGGGGAGCTGTTTTTT.

This clone was counted between two and nine times. The chain recombines TRBV4-2 with TRBJ2-6; D not resolved. Trimming took 0 bases from V and 2 from J, leaving 8 bases between them. This CDR3 contains 16 residues. CDR1 and CDR2 (germline): LGHNA, YNFKEQ. The CDR3 sequence is CASSQDAVAGANVLTF. In DNA, the CDR3 is TGTGCCAGCAGCCAAGATGCGGTGGCTGGGGCCAACGTCCTGACTTTC.

This clone was counted a few times. V is TRBV5-4 and J is TRBJ2-3; 9 nucleotides match TRBD2. Germline trimming cut 3 bases from V and 6 bases from J; bases unmatched to any gene: 8. There are 15 residues in the CDR3. The germline CDR1 and CDR2 sequences are SGHNT and YYREEE (reference sequence). In DNA form, the CDR3 reads TGTGCCAGCAGCTCGCAGCGGGAGGAGCGGGATACGCAGTATTTT. Its translation: CASSSQREERDTQYF. The full variable domain, with the rest looked up from reference TRBV5-4 and TRBJ2-3, is ETGVTQSPTHLIKTRGQQVTLRCSSQSGHNTVSWYQQALGQGPQFIFQYYREEENGRGNFPPRFSGLQFPNYSSELNVNALELDDSALYLCASSSQREERDTQYFGPGTRLTVL.

This sequence joins TRBV2 and TRBJ2-7; 7 bases agree with TRBD1. Germline-derived CDR1 and CDR2 are SNHLY and FYNNEI. Trimming at V came to 1 base and at J to 3 bases, leaving 9 bases not matched to a gene. The CDR3 runs 16 residues. The CDR3 nucleotides are TGTGCCAGCAGTGAAGGCGGACAGGATCAGATCTACGAGCAGTACTTC. Amino acids: CASSEGGQDQIYEQYF.

For this clone: The junction shows a germline mismatch at one end, possibly a read error. The chain links TRBV4-1 to TRBJ1-5; 9 bases line up with TRBD1. Germline V gene sequence: CDR1 MGHRA, CDR2 YSYEKL. The CDR3 spans 16 residues. As DNA, the CDR3 is TGCGCCAGCCGCCAAATCGGGACAGGGAACTATCAGCCCCAGCATTTT. It specifies CASRQIGTGNYQPQHF.

The V and J genes are TRBV5-4 and TRBJ2-7; D is uncertain. The length of the CDR3 is 14 residues. V was trimmed by 4 bases and J by 0 bases, leaving 11 bases between them. Germline V gene data show CDR1 as SGHNT and CDR2 as YYREEE (reference sequence). CDR3 sequence (DNA): TGTGCCAGCAGCACAGACACGGCCTCCTACGAGCAGTACTTC. This translates into CASSTDTASYEQYF.

This rearrangement joins TRBV6-6 to TRBJ2-3, with D possibly matching TRBD2 (6 bases). Between the trimmed V and J ends, which lost 7 bases and 4 bases, there was a span of 18 bases. Germline CDR1 is MNHNY and CDR2 is SVGAGI (reference sequence). This CDR3 has 15 amino acids. CDR3: CASTWRMGGADTQYF. The CDR3 bases are TGTGCCAGCACCTGGCGGATGGGGGGTGCAGATACGCAGTATTTT.

The chain carries TRBV4-1 and TRBJ2-7; TRBD2 agrees at 12 bases. The CDR3 is made up of 15 amino acids. The ends lost 3 bases at V and 6 bases at J; junction bases unmatched: 6. Per germline, CDR1 MGHRA and CDR2 YSYEKL. CDR3 coding DNA: TGCGCCAGCAGCCAGGTGACTAGCGGGAGAGGCGAGCAGTACTTC. It is translated as CASSQVTSGRGEQYF.

The chain is built from TRBV30 and TRBJ1-1, with 7 nucleotides matching TRBD1. V dropped 3 bases and J dropped 4; count of bases not matched to a gene: 5. The CDR3 has 13 amino acids. The germline V gene encodes CDR1 GTSNPN and CDR2 SVGIG (reference sequence). The CDR3 loop is CAWRKTGTTEAFF. DNA for the CDR3: TGTGCCTGGAGGAAGACAGGGACCACTGAAGCTTTCTTT.

The table lists this clone with a few counts. The chain links TRBV28 to TRBJ2-2, with TRBD2 matching over 8 bases. The CDR3 contains 18 residues. V lost 3 bases and J lost 8; bases outside the gene matches: 17. Looked up from germline, CDR1 is MDHEN and CDR2 is SYDVKM. The CDR3 spells CASSFQNSLAGWDGELFF. The CDR3 DNA sequence: TGTGCCAGCAGTTTTCAGAACTCTCTAGCGGGTTGGGATGGGGAGCTGTTTTTT.

This clone was seen once. The rearrangement links TRBV9 to TRBJ2-5, with D possibly matching TRBD1 (5 bases). CDR3 length: 15 amino acids. Trimming cost V 0 bases and J 4 bases, with 13 bases left between them. Germline CDR1 SGDLS, CDR2 YYNGEE. The CDR3 spells CASSVGGRGVETQYF. CDR3 DNA sequence: TGTGCCAGCAGCGTAGGAGGTAGGGGCGTAGAGACCCAGTACTTC.

The chain combines TRBV6-1 with TRBJ1-5; 8 bases fit TRBD1. Germline CDR1 and CDR2: MNHNS and SASEGT. Trimming at V came to 7 bases and at J to 4 bases, leaving 3 bases not matched to a gene. The CDR3 consists of 13 residues. CDR3 amino acids: CASTGQGNQPQHF. In nucleotides, the CDR3 is TGTGCCAGCACCGGACAGGGTAATCAGCCCCAGCATTTT.

The chain couples TRBV5-6 to TRBJ1-3, with D unresolved. The V end was cut by 1 base, the J end by 0 bases, with 8 bases between. The CDR3 covers 15 residues. Germline V gene lookup returns CDR1 SGHDT and CDR2 YYEEEE. CDR3 sequence (DNA): TGTGCCAGCAGCTTGTCTCTCAGCTCTGGAAACACCATATATTTT. Its protein product is CASSLSLSSGNTIYF.

This chain links TRBV9 with TRBJ1-1; 8 bases are a match to TRBD1. CDR3 length: 16 residues. Germline values: CDR1 SGDLS, CDR2 YYNGEE. J lost 5 bases, V lost 0 bases, and 9 bases had no gene match. CDR3 protein: CASSVGAGGLGTEAFF. The CDR3 nucleotides read TGTGCCAGCAGCGTAGGAGCAGGGGGCTTGGGGACTGAAGCTTTCTTT.

V gene TRBV13 combines with J gene TRBJ2-2, with D possibly being TRBD1 (5 bases). This CDR3 is built from 12 residues. The germline V gene has CDR1 PRHDT and CDR2 FYEKMQ (reference sequence). V was pared by 5 bases and J by 7 bases, with 8 bases between. CDR3 in DNA: TGTGCCAGCAGCCAGGGTCACGGGGAGCTGTTTTTT. This sequence encodes CASSQGHGELFF.

The chain has TRBV25-1 and TRBJ1-1, with D hard to call. CDR3 size: 14 residues. The ends were cut back, 1 base at V and 1 base at J, with 7 bases in the middle. The germline CDR1 and CDR2 sequences are MGHDK and SYGVNS. For the CDR3, the DNA is TGTGCCAGCAGTGAATCACAGAGGAACACTGAAGCTTTCTTT. Its translation is CASSESQRNTEAFF.

V gene TRBV29-1 combines with J gene TRBJ2-2; weak D call: TRBD1 (7 bases). The V end was cut by 4 bases, the J end by 0 bases, with 12 bases between. The CDR3 runs 15 residues. Germline assignment: CDR1 SQVTM and CDR2 ANQGSEA. The CDR3 DNA sequence: TGCAGCGTTGGCAGGGGGACTGCGAACACCGGGGAGCTGTTTTTT. Translating gives CSVGRGTANTGELFF.

The chain employs TRBV6-5 and TRBJ1-5; D is uncertain. The ends were cut back, 6 bases at V and 7 bases at J, with 16 bases in the middle. CDR1 is MNHEY, CDR2 SVGAGI, per germline. The CDR3 loop spans 14 amino acids. In DNA, the CDR3 is TGTGCCAGCAGCCTTGGCCGGGTAAGCCAGCCCCAGCATTTT. As protein: CASSLGRVSQPQHF.